A single T cell receptor beta chain is shown here with its context. Its specificity is unknown. The source of the sample is a study of ipilimumab plus nivolumab after autologous stem cell transplantation. About the research overall: Median doses per patient: roughly five ipilimumab, 7 or 8 nivolumab.

General study findings and limits: Per the authors, repertoire, Treg and microbiota data justify further study.

Starting 14 to 28 days after autologous transplant, ipilimumab 1 mg/kg was given. This CDR3 has 11 residues. Germline CDR1 reads LNHDA; CDR2 reads SQIVND (reference sequence). Trimming stripped 6 bases from V and 4 bases from J, with 5 bases between. The protocol was immunoSEQ multiplex PCR, while the TCRdb copy is restricted to in-frame clones and leaves out a portion. Here the sample spans approximately 6,000 clones, 85% to 90% being singletons. The chain employs TRBV19 and TRBJ2-3; D gene unclear. Sample: PBMCs, taken in a trial of ipilimumab plus nivolumab as post-transplant consolidation. This TCR was sampled from a female donor with multiple myeloma. The CDR3 bases are TGTGCCAGTAGCGATGCAGATACGCAGTATTTT. It yields the protein CASSDADTQYF.